The present TCR beta chain was sequenced within a study of naive and memory T cell subsets. Cells stained for CD3, CD4, CD8, CD45RA and CD27 were sorted into four subsets. The study, taken as a whole, reports: From naive to CM, EM and EMRA, diversity decreased and Gini increased. Over 90% of naive TCR sequences appeared only once after error correction, unlike memory subsets.

CDR3 length: 14 residues. V was shortened by 7 bases and J by 6 bases, with 15 bases between the two germline ends. Both TRBC1 and TRBC2 were covered by a beta constant-region primer of two equimolar oligonucleotides. Ligated cDNA was amplified by four rounds of PCR with nested alpha and beta constant-region primers and SP2. TCRdb recomputed calls from the UMI-ligation and nested PCR reads with MiXCR, one row per CDR3 protein. The repertoire consists of some 110,000 distinct CDR3 sequences, with roughly 36% occurring once and the leading ten covering less than 1%. Comment on this clonotype: Its antigen is unknown.

The sample comprised central memory CD4+ T cells from blood. This TCR was sampled from a human donor in good health. V gene TRBV12-3 or TRBV12-4 combines with J gene TRBJ2-2; D unresolved. The CDR3 loop reads CASNFWGRSGELFF. The CDR3 DNA reads TGTGCCAGCAACTTCTGGGGAAGATCCGGGGAGCTGTTTTTT.